The 11 T cell receptor beta chains below were found in one sample sequenced in a study of T cells in Graves' hyperthyroidism and ophthalmopathy. TCR beta CDR3 regions were amplified from RNA transcripts. TCR CDR3 underwent first-round RT-PCR with the HTBI primer set. A single record per CDR3 protein comes from TCRdb applying MiXCR to the multiplex PCR reads. The data contain roughly 420,000 distinct CDR3 sequences, 15% to 17% of them singletons. Sequenced material: blood. The receptors originated from a woman between 18 and 29 years old with Graves' hyperthyroidism.

The chain is built from TRBV4-1 and TRBJ1-5, with a possible D match to TRBD1 (5 bases). The CDR3 extends over 16 amino acids. Germline assignment: CDR1 MGHRA and CDR2 YSYEKL. Between the trimmed V and J ends, which lost 1 base and 5 bases, there was a span of 15 bases. The CDR3 DNA is TGCGCCAGCAGCCAAGGAAGCAGGGAGCCCCATCAGCCCCAGCATTTT. Its protein product is CASSQGSREPHQPQHF.

This clonotype appeared many times. The chain couples TRBV7-8 to TRBJ2-7, with D hard to call. Germline-derived CDR1 and CDR2 are SGHVS and FQNEAQ. The V end was cut by 2 bases, the J end by 0 bases, with 11 bases between. The CDR3 extends over 15 amino acids. CDR3 bases: TGTGCCAGCAGCTTAAGGCGCGCGGTCTCCTACGAGCAGTACTTC. As protein: CASSLRRAVSYEQYF.

This clonotype was seen a few times. The J gene is TRBJ2-5, the V gene TRBV5-1; 7 bases map to TRBD1. CDR1 and CDR2 from the germline V gene are SGHRS and YFSETQ. This CDR3 contains 14 residues. Trimming removed 4 bases from V and 5 bases from J; junction bases left unmatched: 8. CDR3 DNA sequence: TGCGCCAGCAGCCCCGGACAGGCTCTGGAGACCCAGTACTTC. Protein: CASSPGQALETQYF.

This clonotype was counted many times. The chain recombines TRBV11-2 with TRBJ2-2; TRBD1 matches at 7 bases. The ends lost 5 bases at V and 9 bases at J; junction bases unmatched: 12. Per the germline V gene, CDR1 is SGHAT and CDR2 is FQNNGV. The CDR3 is made up of 15 amino acids. This chain's CDR3 is CASSIAGTDHRELFF. The CDR3 bases are TGTGCCAGCAGCATCGCCGGGACAGACCACCGGGAGCTGTTTTTT.

J is TRBJ2-1 and V is TRBV4-1; 7 nucleotides agree with TRBD1. J gave up 9 bases and V 0 bases, and 14 bases lay outside the gene matches. The CDR3 extends over 17 amino acids. Germline CDR1 is MGHRA and CDR2 is YSYEKL. The DNA of the CDR3 is TGCGCCAGCAGCCAAGACAGGCTGGGGACAGAGGAGATTGAGCAGTTCTTC. It specifies CASSQDRLGTEEIEQFF.

This clonotype was recorded many times. The chain is built from TRBV5-1 and TRBJ2-1, with 11 bases fitting TRBD2. This CDR3 is built from 15 residues. With 0 bases clipped from V and 8 bases from J, the junction kept 4 bases outside the gene matches. CDR1 and CDR2 from the germline V gene are SGHRS and YFSETQ. The CDR3 nucleotides are TGCGCCAGCAGCTTGGGGGGACTAGCGGAGGATGAGCAGTTCTTC. This gives the protein CASSLGGLAEDEQFF. Using reference TRBV5-1 and TRBJ2-1 for the parts outside the CDR3, the full variable domain is KAGVTQTPRYLIKTRGQQVTLSCSPISGHRSVSWYQQTPGQGLQFLFEYFSETQRNKGNFPGRFSGRQFSNSRSEMNVSTLELGDSALYLCASSLGGLAEDEQFFGPGTRLTVL.

This clonotype was detected ten times or more. The chain links TRBV28 to TRBJ2-1, with D possibly being TRBD2 (6 bases). The V gene's germline CDR1 is MDHEN and CDR2 SYDVKM. The V and J ends lost 6 bases and 6 bases respectively, with 15 bases between them. CDR3 length: 14 amino acids. In nucleotides, the CDR3 is TGTGCCAGCAGCCCCCGACTAGACCGCAATGAGCAGTTCTTC. This translates into CASSPRLDRNEQFF.

The chain has TRBV29-1 and TRBJ1-4; D may be TRBD1 (5 bases). Germline V gene data show CDR1 as SQVTM and CDR2 as ANQGSEA. This CDR3 is built from 12 residues. V was cut by 7 bases and J by 4 bases, with 10 bases left in between. CDR3 region: CSGEGNNEKLFF. CDR3 coding DNA: TGCAGCGGGGAGGGGAATAATGAAAAACTGTTTTTT.

The J gene is TRBJ2-1, the V gene TRBV5-1, with a tentative D call TRBD2 (5 bases). With 3 bases removed from V and 0 bases from J, the gap between germline ends came to 16 bases. The CDR3 totals 17 residues. Germline CDR1 reads SGHRS; CDR2 reads YFSETQ. The DNA for the CDR3 is TGCGCCAGCAGCTGGAGGTGGGCGGGTGTCTCCTACAATGAGCAGTTCTTC. Protein product: CASSWRWAGVSYNEQFF.

This clonotype was seen at least ten times. The chain employs TRBV29-1 and TRBJ1-1, with 7 bases lining up with TRBD1. Germline V CDR1 and CDR2: SQVTM, ANQGSEA. This CDR3 region has 13 residues. The V segment lost 4 bases and the J segment 0 bases; nucleotides outside the gene matches: 2. The CDR3 sequence: CSVGGTVNTEAFF. The CDR3, as DNA: TGCAGCGTTGGGGGGACAGTGAACACTGAAGCTTTCTTT. Using reference TRBV29-1 and TRBJ1-1 for the parts outside the CDR3, the full variable domain is SAVISQKPSRDICQRGTSLTIQCQVDSQVTMMFWYRQQPGQSLTLIATANQGSEATYESGFVIDKFPISRPNLTFSTLTVSNMSPEDSSIYLCSVGGTVNTEAFFGQGTRLTVV.

This clonotype appeared many times. The chain is built from TRBV30 and TRBJ2-7; tentative D call: TRBD1 (5 bases). The CDR3 totals 14 residues. V was clipped by 0 bases and J by 4 bases, with 13 bases between them. Germline-derived CDR1 and CDR2 are GTSNPN and SVGIG (reference sequence). The DNA for the CDR3 is TGTGCCTGGAGTGTCCCAGGGATAGGGTACGAGCAGTACTTC. Translating it yields CAWSVPGIGYEQYF.